This T cell receptor beta chain derives from a study of shared clonotypes between healthy human individuals. CD45RO-negative, CCR7-selected cells formed the naive CD8 fraction, which excluded terminally differentiated effector memory CD45RA+ cells. Method: immunoSEQ multiplex PCR; TCRdb's copy keeps in-frame clones and lacks some. Altogether around 2.1 million clones are present, 85% to 95% being singletons, with the ten largest covering around 1.7%. The germline gives CDR1 WSHSY, CDR2 SAAADI. Trimming left V 4 bases short and J 2 bases short, with 9 bases between. The CDR3 runs 14 residues. Specimen: naive CD8+ T cells from PBMCs. This clonotype was sampled from a man aged 18-30 years in good health. Some clones in this sample may be carry-over from other donors' samples. The rearrangement joins TRBV10-2 to TRBJ1-5; D perhaps matches TRBD1 (6 bases). CDR3 loop: CASSVAGGNQPQHF. The CDR3 region has the DNA TGCGCCAGCAGTGTGGCAGGGGGCAATCAGCCCCAGCATTTT.